This is a list of T cell receptor beta chains from one sample in a study of cytomegalovirus exposure and HLA in healthy donors. TCRdb keeps only in-frame clones here, not all; method: immunoSEQ multiplex PCR. This table holds about 86,000 clones, 79% found once. The specimen was PBMCs. The source of these receptors is a middle-aged woman in good health and CMV-seropositive. CDR3s include the opening cysteine and the closing phenylalanine or tryptophan. A D gene is named only where the DNA matches it firmly. For some rows the clone size is stated as once, few or many, or as a class when expanded; others skip it.

clone_size | j_call | v_call | d_call | cdr3_nt | cdr3_aa
- | TRBJ1-5 | TRBV7-6 | - | TGTGCCAGCAGCCTAGGGTCGGTGGGAAGCGGTCAGCCCCAGCATTTT | CASSLGSVGSGQPQHF
- | TRBJ2-2 | TRBV6-5 | - | TGTGCCAGCAGGGGCTCCTCGAACGGGAGGGAGCTGTTTTTT | CASRGSSNGRELFF
once | TRBJ2-1 | TRBV28 | TRBD2 | TGTGCCAGCAGTTTAGGCGGCAATAGCGGGATACGTTGGTTCTTC | CASSLGGNSGIRWFF
- | TRBJ2-5 | TRBV27 | - | TGTGCCAGCAGTCCCCGACAGGTCCCCTTCAAGGAGCAGTACTTC | CASSPRQVPFKEQYF
- | TRBJ2-7 | TRBV29-1 | - | TGCAGCGTCGCCGATGGAGGGATCTACGAGCAGTACTTC | CSVADGGIYEQYF
- | TRBJ1-4 | TRBV2 | - | TGTGCCAGCAGTCTTGACTATAATGAAAAACTGTTTTTT | CASSLDYNEKLFF
few | TRBJ2-1 | TRBV2 | TRBD1 | TGTGCCAGCTCCCGACAGGGGGCCCTCAGCTCCTACAATGAGCAGTTCTTC | CASSRQGALSSYNEQFF
- | TRBJ2-7 | TRBV9 | TRBD1 | TGTGCCAGCAGCGTCGGGGGACAGGCGTACGAGCAGTACTTC | CASSVGGQAYEQYF
- | TRBJ1-5 | TRBV19 | - | TGTGCCAGTAGTATCGGCCAGGGAAATCAGCCCCAGCATTTT | CASSIGQGNQPQHF
- | TRBJ2-2 | TRBV29-1 | TRBD2 | TGCAGCGTTGAAGATCCAGGCGGGACTAGCGGGAGGGCCCCCGGGGAGCTGTTTTTT | CSVEDPGGTSGRAPGELFF
few | TRBJ2-3 | TRBV5-6 | - | TGTGCCAGCAGCCGGTGGGGAGGGGGAGATACGCAGTATTTT | CASSRWGGGDTQYF
- | TRBJ1-2 | TRBV27 | - | TGTGCCAGCAGTCCACACGCAGGGTTTGGCTACACCTTC | CASSPHAGFGYTF
- | TRBJ2-7 | TRBV7-9 | - | TGTTCCAGCAGCTTCGGGGATCACGAGCAGTACTTC | CSSSFGDHEQYF